Following are 16 T cell receptor beta chains from one sample sequenced in a study of vaccination effects on CD4 cells after COVID-19. Prior to sequencing, the ViraFEST assay stimulated PBMC with viral peptide pools, which expanded the antigen-specific CD4+ T cells. Culture proceeded for approximately 10 days, and CD4+ T cells were then isolated. Subjects were given two BNT162b2 or mRNA-1273 vaccine doses. The antigens of these receptors remain unknown. The protocol was immunoSEQ multiplex PCR, while the TCRdb copy is restricted to in-frame clones and leaves out a portion. The sample includes tens of thousands of clones, under 85% seen only once; the top ten take roughly a quarter. The sample in question was CD4+ T cells from PBMCs cultured with HCoV-NL63 spike peptides, obtained after COVID-19 vaccination. These receptors were obtained from a human donor who received a COVID-19 vaccine.

This clone is deemed large. This sequence joins TRBV18 and TRBJ1-5, with D tentatively TRBD1 (6 bases). Germline CDR1 KGHSH, CDR2 LQKENI. The CDR3 loop spans 14 amino acids. Trimming pared 5 bases from V and 5 bases from J, leaving 13 bases between. CDR3 sequence: CASSSGHSDQPQHF. As DNA, the CDR3 is TGTGCCAGCTCATCGGGACATTCCGATCAGCCCCAGCATTTT.

This clone was seen more than once but under ten times. The gene calls are TRBV5-4 and TRBJ2-1; D is perhaps TRBD1 (5 bases). The CDR3 has 13 residues. Trimming removed 2 bases from V and 9 bases from J, with 12 bases in between. Germline V gene data show CDR1 as SGHNT and CDR2 as YYREEE (reference sequence). CDR3 sequence reads: CASSFGAGFEQFF. The DNA of the CDR3 is TGTGCCAGCAGCTTTGGTGCAGGGTTTGAGCAGTTCTTC.

The V gene is TRBV4-1, the J gene TRBJ2-7; no clear D. Germline assignment: CDR1 MGHRA and CDR2 YSYEKL. This CDR3 is 17 amino acids long. V lost 0 bases to trimming and J lost 6 bases, with 21 bases between them. This CDR3 is CASSQEMIPPIWIEQYF. In nucleotides, the CDR3 is TGCGCCAGCAGCCAAGAGATGATCCCTCCTATTTGGATCGAGCAGTACTTC.

The chain employs TRBV29-1 and TRBJ2-5; 7 bases line up with TRBD2. In germline, CDR1 is SQVTM, CDR2 ANQGSEA. The CDR3 is 13 residues long. Trimming cost V 7 bases and J 4 bases; bases outside gene matches: 9. In nucleotides, the CDR3 is TGCAGCGGTGGGAGGGAGTTACGAGAGACCCAGTACTTC. It translates to CSGGRELRETQYF. Together with reference TRBV29-1 and TRBJ2-5, the CDR3 gives the full variable domain: SAVISQKPSRDICQRGTSLTIQCQVDSQVTMMFWYRQQPGQSLTLIATANQGSEATYESGFVIDKFPISRPNLTFSTLTVSNMSPEDSSIYLCSGGRELRETQYFGPGTRLLVL.

The CDR3, as DNA: TGTGCCAGCAGCGGAAAACATACCACAAAGAGATATGGCTACACCTTC. The encoded protein is CASSGKHTTKRYGYTF. This chain links TRBV7-2 with TRBJ1-2; D gene ambiguous. Germline V gives CDR1 SGHTA, CDR2 FQGNSA. The CDR3 is 16 residues long. The ends were cut back, 5 bases at V and 5 bases at J, with 21 bases in the middle.

The rearrangement joins TRBV30 to TRBJ1-1; a weak D match, TRBD1 (6 bases). CDR3 length: 14 residues. With 3 bases removed from V and 11 bases from J, the gap between germline ends came to 22 bases. Germline CDR1 GTSNPN, CDR2 SVGIG (reference sequence). CDR3 sequence reads: CAWSPGAGEFTAFF. The CDR3 DNA sequence: TGTGCCTGGAGCCCCGGGGCAGGGGAGTTTACGGCTTTCTTT.

V usage is TRBV5-1 and J usage is TRBJ2-3, with D possibly matching TRBD2 (6 bases). The CDR3 has 12 amino acids. V dropped 5 bases and J dropped 13 bases, with 17 bases sitting between them. Germline CDR1 and CDR2: SGHRS and YFSETQ. The CDR3 nucleotides are TGCGCCAGCAGTAATGCGGGACCTCCCAAGTATTTT. It codes for CASSNAGPPKYF.

This chain links TRBV14 with TRBJ1-2; no definite D call. The germline CDR1 and CDR2 sequences are SGHDN and FVKESK. Trimming removed 1 base at V and 5 bases at J, with 8 bases between. CDR3 length: 13 residues. The CDR3 nucleotides are TGTGCCAGCAGCCAAGTCTCCAGATATGGCTACACCTTC. This codes for CASSQVSRYGYTF.

V is TRBV2 and J is TRBJ2-1; D is undetermined. Germline CDR1 is SNHLY and CDR2 is FYNNEI. The CDR3 runs to 14 residues. The ends were cut back, 8 bases at V and 9 bases at J, with 20 bases in the middle. CDR3 bases: TGTGCCAGCCAGAGAGAATCGACTTCTGGTGAGCAGTTCTTC. Protein sequence: CASQRESTSGEQFF. The whole variable domain, filled in from reference TRBV2 and TRBJ2-1, reads EPEVTQTPSHQVTQMGQEVILRCVPISNHLYFYWYRQILGQKVEFLVSFYNNEISEKSEIFDDQFSVERPDGSNFTLKIRSTKLEDSAMYFCASQRESTSGEQFFGPGTRLTVL.

V and J are TRBV11-3 and TRBJ2-5; TRBD2 agrees at 7 bases. The CDR3 totals 13 residues. Germline V gene lookup returns CDR1 SGHNT and CDR2 YENEEA. With V trimmed by 0 bases and J by 5 bases, 0 bases remained unmatched. This chain's CDR3 is CASSLDGRETQYF. DNA for the CDR3: TGTGCCAGCAGCTTAGACGGGAGGGAGACCCAGTACTTC.

The chain employs TRBV6-5 and TRBJ1-1; D uncertain. The CDR3 has 14 amino acids. V was trimmed by 0 bases and J by 8 bases, leaving 13 bases between them. The germline V gene has CDR1 MNHEY and CDR2 SVGAGI. The CDR3 is CASSYSMMVGEAFF. The DNA for the CDR3 is TGTGCCAGCAGTTACTCGATGATGGTGGGGGAAGCTTTCTTT.

This clone ranks as medium-sized. The rearrangement uses TRBV30 and TRBJ2-3; 12 nucleotides align to TRBD2. This CDR3 is 16 amino acids long. Germline CDR1 is GTSNPN and CDR2 is SVGIG (reference sequence). J gave up 0 bases and V 5 bases, and 6 bases lay outside the gene matches. The CDR3 spells CAWASGRGKSTDTQYF. The CDR3 coding sequence is TGTGCCTGGGCTAGCGGGAGGGGTAAGAGCACAGATACGCAGTATTTT.

This chain connects TRBV7-2 to TRBJ1-2; D gene ambiguous. V shed 6 bases and J shed 8 bases, with 16 bases lying between them. The CDR3 covers 13 residues. CDR1 and CDR2 from the germline V gene are SGHTA and FQGNSA. CDR3 nucleotides: TGTGCCAGCAGGAGAGAGGAATCAGGAGGCTACACCTTC. It yields the protein CASRREESGGYTF.

The rearrangement joins TRBV13 to TRBJ1-6, with D unresolved. Trimming cost V 0 bases and J 4 bases, with 10 bases left between them. CDR1 is PRHDT, CDR2 FYEKMQ, per germline (reference sequence). This CDR3 is built from 16 residues. DNA for the CDR3: TGTGCCAGCAGCTTAGGCCGGGAAGTGTATAATTCACCCCTCCACTTT. Translated, it gives CASSLGREVYNSPLHF. Filled out from reference TRBV13 and TRBJ1-6, the complete variable domain reads AAGVIQSPRHLIKEKRETATLKCYPIPRHDTVYWYQQGPGQDPQFLISFYEKMQSDKGSIPDRFSAQQFSDYHSELNMSSLELGDSALYFCASSLGREVYNSPLHFGNGTRLTVT.

The V gene is TRBV7-2, the J gene TRBJ1-1, with 10 nucleotides matching TRBD1. The CDR3 consists of 16 residues. Germline values: CDR1 SGHTA, CDR2 FQGNSA. Trimming at V came to 0 bases and at J to 5 bases, leaving 6 bases not matched to a gene. CDR3 protein: CASSLAGTGVGTEAFF. The CDR3 DNA sequence: TGTGCCAGCAGCTTAGCGGGGACAGGGGTGGGGACTGAAGCTTTCTTT.

This clone was picked up a small number of times. The V gene is TRBV11-2, the J gene TRBJ1-1; the D is unclear. Per the germline V gene, CDR1 is SGHAT and CDR2 is FQNNGV. The CDR3 covers 12 residues. Trimming cost V 4 bases and J 5 bases, with 8 bases left between them. The CDR3 protein is CASSSPSTEAFF. The CDR3 DNA is TGTGCCAGCAGCTCCCCTTCGACTGAAGCTTTCTTT.